This T cell receptor beta chain was found in a study of blood T cell repertoires in COVID-19. Study processing details: Reference gene primer amplification gave estimated nucleated cell counts. Profiled with immunoSEQ multiplex PCR; TCRdb holds only in-frame clones, not every one. V, J and clone size reflect that table, while D and trimming were determined from the DNA. Among almost 250,000 clones listed, roughly 85% were seen once. CDR3 length equals 13 residues. V lost 6 bases to trimming and J lost 1 base, with 9 bases between them. The germline CDR1 and CDR2 sequences are MNHEY and SMNVEV (reference sequence). Study members were between roughly 18 and 100 years old and lived in 20 to 25 US regions. Participants were placed into cohorts based on the clinical history they reported.

What was sequenced was PBMCs or T cells enriched from blood (not recorded which). The V and J genes are TRBV27 and TRBJ1-1, with D uncertain. The clonotype was recovered from a woman in her 50s with acute COVID-19. The CDR3 loop reads CASSHKENTEAFF. The CDR3 bases are TGTGCCAGCAGCCACAAAGAGAACACTGAAGCTTTCTTT.